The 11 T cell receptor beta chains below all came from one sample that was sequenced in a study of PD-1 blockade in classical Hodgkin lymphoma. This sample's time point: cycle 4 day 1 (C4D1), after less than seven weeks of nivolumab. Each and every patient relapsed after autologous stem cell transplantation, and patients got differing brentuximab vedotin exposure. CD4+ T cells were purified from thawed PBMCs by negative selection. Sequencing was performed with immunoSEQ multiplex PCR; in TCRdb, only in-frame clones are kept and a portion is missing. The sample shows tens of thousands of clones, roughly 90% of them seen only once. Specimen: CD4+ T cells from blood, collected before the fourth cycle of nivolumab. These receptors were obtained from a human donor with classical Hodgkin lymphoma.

The CDR3 nucleotides read TGTGCCAGCAGTTTAGATCCGAATCAGCCCCAGCATTTT. It translates to CASSLDPNQPQHF. The chain combines TRBV28 with TRBJ1-5; D remains unclear. There are 13 residues in the CDR3. Germline loops: CDR1 MDHEN, CDR2 SYDVKM. The V end was cut by 2 bases, the J end by 4 bases, with 6 bases between.

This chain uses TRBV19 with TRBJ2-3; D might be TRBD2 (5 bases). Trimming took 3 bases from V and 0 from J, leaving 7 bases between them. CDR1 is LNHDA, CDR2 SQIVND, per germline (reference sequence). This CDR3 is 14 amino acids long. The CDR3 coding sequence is TGTGCCAGTAGTATGAGGACTAGCACAGATACGCAGTATTTT. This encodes CASSMRTSTDTQYF. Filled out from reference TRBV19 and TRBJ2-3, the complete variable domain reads DGGITQSPKYLFRKEGQNVTLSCEQNLNHDAMYWYRQDPGQGLRLIYYSQIVNDFQKGDIAEGYSVSREKKESFPLTVTSAQKNPTAFYLCASSMRTSTDTQYFGPGTRLTVL.

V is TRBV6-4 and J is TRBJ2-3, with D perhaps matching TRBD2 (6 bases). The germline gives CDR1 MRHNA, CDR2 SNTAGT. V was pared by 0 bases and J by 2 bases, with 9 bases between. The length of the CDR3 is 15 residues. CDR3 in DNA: TGTGCCAGCAGTGACTCGGGCGGGGCCACAGATACGCAGTATTTT. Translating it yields CASSDSGGATDTQYF.

The DNA for the CDR3 is TGTGCCAGCAGCCCGTGGACAGGCCAACAGCCCCAGCATTTT. Its protein product is CASSPWTGQQPQHF. V gene TRBV6-5 combines with J gene TRBJ1-5; TRBD1 agrees at 7 bases. V lost 6 bases and J lost 7; bases outside the gene matches: 9. CDR3 length equals 14 residues. Germline lookup yields CDR1 MNHEY and CDR2 SVGAGI.

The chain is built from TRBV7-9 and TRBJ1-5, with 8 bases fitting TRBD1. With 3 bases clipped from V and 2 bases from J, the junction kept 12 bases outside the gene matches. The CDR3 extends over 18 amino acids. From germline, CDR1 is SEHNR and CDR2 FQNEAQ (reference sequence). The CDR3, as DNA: TGTGCCAGCAGCTTCTACCACCACAGGGGGGCGGGCAATCAGCCCCAGCATTTT. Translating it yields CASSFYHHRGAGNQPQHF.

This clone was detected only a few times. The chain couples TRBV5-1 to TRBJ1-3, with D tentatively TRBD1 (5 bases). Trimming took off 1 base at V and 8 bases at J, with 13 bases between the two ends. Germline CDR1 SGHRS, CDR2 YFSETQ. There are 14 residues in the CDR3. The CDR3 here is CASSLRLGEDTIYF. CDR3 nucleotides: TGCGCCAGCAGCTTGAGGCTAGGGGAAGACACCATATATTTT.

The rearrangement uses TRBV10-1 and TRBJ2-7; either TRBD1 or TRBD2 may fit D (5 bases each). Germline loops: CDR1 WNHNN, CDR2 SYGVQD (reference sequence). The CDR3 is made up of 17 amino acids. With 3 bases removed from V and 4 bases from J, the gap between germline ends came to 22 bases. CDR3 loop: CASSDVSGSRGLYEQYF. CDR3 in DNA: TGCGCCAGCAGTGATGTTTCAGGGTCCCGGGGATTATACGAGCAGTACTTC.

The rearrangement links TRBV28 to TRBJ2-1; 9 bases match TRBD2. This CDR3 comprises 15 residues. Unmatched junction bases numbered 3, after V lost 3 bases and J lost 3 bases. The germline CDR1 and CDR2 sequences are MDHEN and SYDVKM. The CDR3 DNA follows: TGTGCCAGCAGTTTGCTAGCGGGAAGCTACAATGAGCAGTTCTTC. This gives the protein CASSLLAGSYNEQFF.

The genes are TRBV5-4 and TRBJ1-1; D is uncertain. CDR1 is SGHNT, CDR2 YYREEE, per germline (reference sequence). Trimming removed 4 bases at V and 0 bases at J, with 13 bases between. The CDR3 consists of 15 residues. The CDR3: CASSMGVRMNTEAFF. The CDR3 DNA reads TGTGCCAGCAGCATGGGAGTACGTATGAACACTGAAGCTTTCTTT. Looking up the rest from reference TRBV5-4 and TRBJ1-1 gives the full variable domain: ETGVTQSPTHLIKTRGQQVTLRCSSQSGHNTVSWYQQALGQGPQFIFQYYREEENGRGNFPPRFSGLQFPNYSSELNVNALELDDSALYLCASSMGVRMNTEAFFGQGTRLTVV.

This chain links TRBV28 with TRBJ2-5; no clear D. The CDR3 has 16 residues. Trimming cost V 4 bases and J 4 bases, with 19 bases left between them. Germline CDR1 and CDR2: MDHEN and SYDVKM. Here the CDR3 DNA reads TGTGCCAGCAGTTCCCTCCGGACCGCGGTGCGAGAGACCCAGTACTTC. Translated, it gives CASSSLRTAVRETQYF.

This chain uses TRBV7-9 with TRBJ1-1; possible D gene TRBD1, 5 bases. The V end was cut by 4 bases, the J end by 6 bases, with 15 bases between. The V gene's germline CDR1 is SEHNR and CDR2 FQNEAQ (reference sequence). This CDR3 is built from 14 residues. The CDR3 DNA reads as TGTGCCAGCAGCTCATCCGAGGCGGGACCTGAAGCTTTCTTT. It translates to CASSSSEAGPEAFF.